These 28 T cell receptor beta chains were sequenced from one sample in a study of blood T cell repertoires in COVID-19. Sequencing used immunoSEQ multiplex PCR; TCRdb keeps in-frame clones, though not all of them. The table includes fewer than 400,000 clones, 75% to 90% detected once. Sample: PBMCs or T cells enriched from blood (not recorded which). The origin of the receptors is a man between 60 and 70 years old who had recovered from COVID-19.

Here the CDR3 reads CASCRDRGNNQPQHF. The CDR3 coding sequence is TGTGCCAGCTGCCGGGACAGGGGCAACAATCAGCCCCAGCATTTT. The chain joins TRBV6-5 to TRBJ1-5, with TRBD1 matching over 10 bases. Unmatched junction bases numbered 7, after V lost 8 bases and J lost 3 bases. The CDR3 has 15 amino acids. Germline V gene lookup returns CDR1 MNHEY and CDR2 SVGAGI.

The chain employs TRBV28 and TRBJ1-1; D is unresolved. Between the trimmed V and J ends, which lost 7 bases and 0 bases, there was a span of 6 bases. The CDR3 sequence is 12 residues long. Germline CDR1 and CDR2: MDHEN and SYDVKM. CDR3 sequence reads: CASTGLNTEAFF. CDR3 nucleotides: TGTGCCAGCACCGGTCTGAACACTGAAGCTTTCTTT.

The chain joins TRBV19 to TRBJ1-4; D is possibly TRBD1 (5 bases). V lost 6 bases and J lost 8, with 19 bases in between. The CDR3 contains 15 residues. Germline values: CDR1 LNHDA, CDR2 SQIVND (reference sequence). The CDR3 is CASSRGASGQEKLFF. DNA for the CDR3: TGTGCCAGTAGCAGAGGGGCGAGCGGGCAGGAAAAACTGTTTTTT. The full variable domain, its missing parts supplied by reference TRBV19 and TRBJ1-4, is DGGITQSPKYLFRKEGQNVTLSCEQNLNHDAMYWYRQDPGQGLRLIYYSQIVNDFQKGDIAEGYSVSREKKESFPLTVTSAQKNPTAFYLCASSRGASGQEKLFFGSGTQLSVL.

This rearrangement joins TRBV24-1 to TRBJ2-5; 9 bases are shared with TRBD1. This CDR3 region has 16 residues. Losses at the gene ends were 4 bases for V and 4 bases for J; bases not matched to a gene: 9. Germline V gene sequence: CDR1 KGHDR, CDR2 SFDVKD. In DNA form, the CDR3 reads TGTGCCACCAGTGACCGCCGACAGGGGGTAGGAGAGACCCAGTACTTC. Amino acids: CATSDRRQGVGETQYF.

This chain joins TRBV30 and TRBJ1-2; D gene uncertain. Germline loops: CDR1 GTSNPN, CDR2 SVGIG (reference sequence). CDR3 length: 11 amino acids. Trimming stripped 3 bases from V and 4 bases from J, with 6 bases between. CDR3 protein: CAWSPVYGYTF. Here the CDR3 DNA reads TGTGCCTGGAGCCCTGTCTATGGCTACACCTTC.

This clone occurred once. The chain recombines TRBV9 with TRBJ2-7, with 12 bases fitting TRBD2. Trimming removed 4 bases from V and 3 bases from J; junction bases left unmatched: 5. The CDR3 length is 15 residues. Germline V lookup: CDR1 SGDLS, CDR2 YYNGEE. CDR3 region: CASSPRTSGNYEQYF. The CDR3 nucleotides are TGTGCCAGCAGCCCTCGGACTAGCGGGAACTACGAGCAGTACTTC.

This chain uses TRBV29-1 with TRBJ2-3, with D tentatively TRBD1 (6 bases). The CDR3 has 14 amino acids. V was trimmed by 6 bases and J by 1 base, leaving 14 bases between them. CDR1 is SQVTM, CDR2 ANQGSEA, per germline. The CDR3 spells CSVLNREGTDTQYF. DNA for the CDR3: TGCAGCGTCCTTAACAGGGAAGGCACAGATACGCAGTATTTT.

A single count supports this clone. This chain connects TRBV2 to TRBJ1-5; 8 nucleotides line up with TRBD1. The CDR3 is made up of 13 amino acids. J lost 6 bases, V lost 6 bases, and 4 bases had no gene match. The germline V gene encodes CDR1 SNHLY and CDR2 FYNNEI. The CDR3 loop reads CASSGTGGQPQHF. CDR3 DNA: TGTGCCAGCAGCGGGACAGGCGGTCAGCCCCAGCATTTT.

This clone was counted a few times. This chain joins TRBV2 and TRBJ1-1; D is possibly TRBD1 (6 bases). The germline V gene has CDR1 SNHLY and CDR2 FYNNEI. This CDR3 spans 15 amino acids. Trimming cost V 4 bases and J 5 bases, with 17 bases left between them. For the CDR3, the DNA is TGTGCCAGCAGTGGCCCCACAGGGTTCGGAACTGAAGCTTTCTTT. It translates to CASSGPTGFGTEAFF.

In DNA, the CDR3 is TGTGCCAGCAGTGCACCGGGACAGGGGGCCGCTTTCTTT. Translated: CASSAPGQGAAFF. This chain joins TRBV28 and TRBJ1-1; 12 bases are shared with TRBD1. The CDR3 runs to 13 residues. From germline, CDR1 is MDHEN and CDR2 SYDVKM. The V gene end was trimmed by 5 bases and the J gene end by 11 bases; junction bases not matched to a gene: 6.

The chain uses TRBV10-3 and TRBJ2-7, with TRBD1 matching over 8 bases. CDR1 and CDR2 (germline): ENHRY, SYGVKD. The CDR3 consists of 16 residues. The V gene end was trimmed by 3 bases and the J gene end by 0 bases; junction bases not matched to a gene: 7. The CDR3 sequence is CAISERDRLNSYEQYF. In DNA, the CDR3 is TGTGCCATCAGTGAACGGGACAGGCTAAACTCCTACGAGCAGTACTTC.

This sequence joins TRBV7-2 and TRBJ2-7; 7 nucleotides agree with TRBD2. Germline trimming cut 3 bases from V and 5 bases from J; bases unmatched to any gene: 7. CDR1 SGHTA and CDR2 FQGNSA come from the germline V gene. The CDR3 sequence is 14 residues long. The CDR3 reads CASSFMAGVDEQYF. As DNA, the CDR3 is TGTGCCAGCAGCTTCATGGCGGGAGTCGACGAGCAGTACTTC.

The chain recombines TRBV7-8 with TRBJ1-2; 8 positions match TRBD1. CDR1 and CDR2 (germline): SGHVS, FQNEAQ. CDR3 length equals 14 residues. V was clipped by 1 base and J by 2 bases; unmatched bases: 0. CDR3 sequence (DNA): TGTGCCAGCAGCTTAGACAGGGGGAACTATGGCTACACCTTC. Amino acid sequence: CASSLDRGNYGYTF.

The gene calls are TRBV19 and TRBJ2-3; 12 bases map to TRBD2. With 4 bases clipped from V and 6 bases from J, the junction kept 5 bases outside the gene matches. This CDR3 spans 15 amino acids. Germline CDR1 LNHDA, CDR2 SQIVND (reference sequence). The CDR3 sequence: CASSSLAGGPDTQYF. Here the CDR3 DNA reads TGTGCCAGTAGTAGCCTAGCGGGAGGGCCGGATACGCAGTATTTT.

The chain recombines TRBV18 with TRBJ1-3; TRBD1 agrees at 10 bases. The CDR3 extends over 15 amino acids. Per the germline V gene, CDR1 is KGHSH and CDR2 is LQKENI. Trimming took 6 bases from V and 2 from J; bases not matched to a gene: 4. CDR3 DNA sequence: TGTGCCAGCTCTCGGGACAGGGGCACTGGAAACACCATATATTTT. Translation gives CASSRDRGTGNTIYF.

This clone was detected once. The rearrangement joins TRBV4-3 to TRBJ2-3; D is possibly TRBD2 (6 bases). V lost 0 bases to trimming and J lost 3 bases, with 13 bases between them. Germline V gives CDR1 LGHNA, CDR2 YSLEER. The CDR3 spans 16 residues. For the CDR3, the DNA is TGCGCCAGCAGCCAAGAGCGGGATTCCGGGACAGATACGCAGTATTTT. It translates to CASSQERDSGTDTQYF.

J is TRBJ1-4 and V is TRBV28; TRBD1 matches 7 bases. CDR3 length: 15 amino acids. CDR1 and CDR2 from the germline V gene are MDHEN and SYDVKM. The V and J ends lost 5 bases and 5 bases, in that order; junction bases with no gene match: 8. The CDR3 coding sequence is TGTGCCAGCAGTCCCCGCGGAGGGGGCAATGAAAAACTGTTTTTT. Encoded protein: CASSPRGGGNEKLFF.

The chain couples TRBV3-1 (or the pseudogene TRBV3-2) to TRBJ2-7, with 12 bases identical to TRBD2. Germline CDR1 and CDR2: LGHDT and YNNKEL (reference sequence). V was pared by 4 bases and J by 0 bases, with 7 bases of the junction left unmatched. The CDR3 covers 17 residues. The DNA of the CDR3 is TGTGCCAGCAGCCGGACTAGCGGGAAAGCCTACTCCTACGAGCAGTACTTC. It translates to CASSRTSGKAYSYEQYF.

The gene calls are TRBV5-1 and TRBJ2-3; TRBD1 aligns across 9 bases. Trimming at V came to 5 bases and at J to 2 bases, leaving 3 bases not matched to a gene. The germline gives CDR1 SGHRS, CDR2 YFSETQ. The CDR3 has 14 residues. The CDR3 loop reads CASSDRGDTDTQYF. For the CDR3, the DNA is TGCGCCAGCAGTGACAGGGGGGACACAGATACGCAGTATTTT.

The chain combines TRBV6-1 with TRBJ2-5; 10 positions match TRBD1. Germline V CDR1 and CDR2: MNHNS, SASEGT. With 2 bases clipped from V and 5 bases from J, the junction kept 5 bases outside the gene matches. CDR3 size: 15 residues. For the CDR3, the DNA is TGTGCCAGCAGTGAACAGCGGGGACAGGGGGAGACCCAGTACTTC. Encoded protein: CASSEQRGQGETQYF.

CDR3 nucleotides: TGTGCCAGCAGTCCCATCATTAGCACAGATACGCAGTATTTT. Translated: CASSPIISTDTQYF. The genes are TRBV27 and TRBJ2-3, with D unclear. This CDR3 is built from 14 residues. The germline V gene encodes CDR1 MNHEY and CDR2 SMNVEV (reference sequence). V dropped 5 bases and J dropped 0 bases, with 9 bases sitting between them.

V gene TRBV18 combines with J gene TRBJ2-1; D may be TRBD1 (5 bases). The CDR3 contains 16 residues. CDR1 and CDR2 (germline): KGHSH, LQKENI. The V end was cut by 2 bases, the J end by 4 bases, with 15 bases between. Here the CDR3 reads CASSPSSTENYNEQFF. Here the CDR3 DNA reads TGTGCCAGCTCACCATCTTCGACAGAAAATTACAATGAGCAGTTCTTC.

V usage is TRBV9 and J usage is TRBJ2-2, with 13 bases aligning to TRBD2. Germline V gene sequence: CDR1 SGDLS, CDR2 YYNGEE. Trimming removed 4 bases from V and 7 bases from J; junction bases left unmatched: 19. CDR3 length: 20 amino acids. In nucleotides, the CDR3 is TGTGCCAGCAGCAAGGGACAGGGACTAGCGGGATCCCGGGAGGTCGGGGAGCTGTTTTTT. This codes for CASSKGQGLAGSREVGELFF.

The chain joins TRBV9 to TRBJ2-3, with TRBD2 identical over 10 bases. CDR1 and CDR2 (germline): SGDLS, YYNGEE. V lost 4 bases and J lost 4; bases outside the gene matches: 6. The CDR3 runs to 15 residues. The CDR3 is CASSPRTSGPDTQYF. The DNA of the CDR3 is TGTGCCAGCAGCCCTCGGACTAGCGGTCCAGATACGCAGTATTTT.

This sequence joins TRBV5-1 and TRBJ2-5, with TRBD1 matching over 8 bases. The V segment lost 1 base and the J segment 2 bases; nucleotides outside the gene matches: 4. CDR1 SGHRS and CDR2 YFSETQ come from the germline V gene. The CDR3 covers 15 residues. The CDR3 is CASSLSTGGQETQYF. The CDR3 DNA reads as TGCGCCAGCAGCTTGAGTACAGGGGGGCAAGAGACCCAGTACTTC.

The chain links TRBV11-2 to TRBJ2-3, with 7 bases that match TRBD2. The V and J ends lost 4 bases and 4 bases, in that order; junction bases with no gene match: 8. The CDR3 is made up of 15 amino acids. Looked up from germline, CDR1 is SGHAT and CDR2 is FQNNGV. The CDR3 loop is CASSWTSTGADTQYF. In nucleotides, the CDR3 is TGTGCCAGCAGCTGGACTAGTACGGGGGCAGATACGCAGTATTTT. The whole variable domain, remainder taken from reference TRBV11-2 and TRBJ2-3, is EAGVAQSPRYKIIEKRQSVAFWCNPISGHATLYWYQQILGQGPKLLIQFQNNGVVDDSQLPKDRFSAERLKGVDSTLKIQPAKLEDSAVYLCASSWTSTGADTQYFGPGTRLTVL.

The V and J genes are TRBV29-1 and TRBJ2-3; TRBD2 matches 8 bases. Unmatched junction bases numbered 7, after V lost 3 bases and J lost 2 bases. From germline, CDR1 is SQVTM and CDR2 ANQGSEA. CDR3 length: 15 amino acids. The CDR3, as DNA: TGCAGCGTTGAGATAAGCGGGAGCTACACAGATACGCAGTATTTT. Its translation is CSVEISGSYTDTQYF.

This chain uses TRBV6-5 with TRBJ1-3; possibly TRBD1 for D (5 bases). The CDR3 is made up of 12 amino acids. Germline CDR1 and CDR2: MNHEY and SVGAGI. Trimming removed 8 bases at V and 6 bases at J, with 11 bases between. DNA for the CDR3: TGTGCCAGCTCCACAGGTCTAAACACCATATATTTT. The encoded protein is CASSTGLNTIYF.